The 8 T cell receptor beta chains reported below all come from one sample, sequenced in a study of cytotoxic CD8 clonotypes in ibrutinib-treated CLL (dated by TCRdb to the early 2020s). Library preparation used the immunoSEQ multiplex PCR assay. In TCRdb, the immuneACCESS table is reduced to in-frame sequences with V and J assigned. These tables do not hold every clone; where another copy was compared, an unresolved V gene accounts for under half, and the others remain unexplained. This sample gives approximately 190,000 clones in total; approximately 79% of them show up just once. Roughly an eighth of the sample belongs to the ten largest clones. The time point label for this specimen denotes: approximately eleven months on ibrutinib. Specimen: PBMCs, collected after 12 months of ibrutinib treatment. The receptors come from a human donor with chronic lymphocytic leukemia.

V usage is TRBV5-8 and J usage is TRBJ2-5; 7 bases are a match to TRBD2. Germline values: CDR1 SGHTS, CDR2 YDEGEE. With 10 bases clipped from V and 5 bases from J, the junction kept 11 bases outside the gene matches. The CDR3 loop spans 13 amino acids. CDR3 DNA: TGTGCCGGCGGTCGGGGGGACCTGGAGACCCAGTACTTC. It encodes CAGGRGDLETQYF.

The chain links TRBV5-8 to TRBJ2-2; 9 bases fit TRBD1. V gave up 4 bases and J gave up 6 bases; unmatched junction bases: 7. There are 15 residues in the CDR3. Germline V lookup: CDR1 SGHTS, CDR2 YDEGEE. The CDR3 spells CASSPPGQGSGELFF. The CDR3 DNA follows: TGTGCCAGCAGCCCCCCGGGACAGGGATCCGGGGAGCTGTTTTTT.

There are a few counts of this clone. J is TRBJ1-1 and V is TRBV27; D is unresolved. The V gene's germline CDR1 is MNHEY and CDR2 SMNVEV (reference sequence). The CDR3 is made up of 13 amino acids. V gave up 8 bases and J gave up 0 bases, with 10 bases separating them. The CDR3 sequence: CASARFMNTEAFF. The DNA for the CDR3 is TGTGCCAGCGCAAGGTTCATGAACACTGAAGCTTTCTTT.

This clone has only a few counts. The CDR3 loop is CASREPQGMNTEAFF. The CDR3 coding sequence is TGCGCCAGTAGAGAACCTCAGGGTATGAACACTGAAGCTTTCTTT. The gene calls are TRBV10-2 and TRBJ1-1; perhaps TRBD1 as D (5 bases). The germline V and J ends were trimmed by 9 bases and 0 bases, with 17 bases remaining between them. The germline V gene encodes CDR1 WSHSY and CDR2 SAAADI. The CDR3 extends over 15 amino acids.

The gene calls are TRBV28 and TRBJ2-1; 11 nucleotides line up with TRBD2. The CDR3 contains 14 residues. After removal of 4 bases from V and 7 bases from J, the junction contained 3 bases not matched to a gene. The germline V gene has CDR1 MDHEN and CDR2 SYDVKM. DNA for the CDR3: TGTGCCAGCAGTTCACTAGCGGGAGTAAATGAGCAGTTCTTC. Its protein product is CASSSLAGVNEQFF.

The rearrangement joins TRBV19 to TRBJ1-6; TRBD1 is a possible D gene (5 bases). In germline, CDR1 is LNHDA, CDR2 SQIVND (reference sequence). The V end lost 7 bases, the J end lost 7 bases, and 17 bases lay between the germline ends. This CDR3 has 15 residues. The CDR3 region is CASNQGDGWNSPLHF. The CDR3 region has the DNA TGTGCCAGTAACCAGGGAGATGGTTGGAATTCACCCCTCCACTTT.

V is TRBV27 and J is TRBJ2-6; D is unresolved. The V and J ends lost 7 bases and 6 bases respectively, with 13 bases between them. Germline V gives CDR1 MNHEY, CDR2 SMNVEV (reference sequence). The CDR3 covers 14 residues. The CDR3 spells CASTKDPLANVLTF. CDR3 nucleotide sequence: TGTGCCAGCACCAAGGACCCCCTGGCCAACGTCCTGACTTTC.

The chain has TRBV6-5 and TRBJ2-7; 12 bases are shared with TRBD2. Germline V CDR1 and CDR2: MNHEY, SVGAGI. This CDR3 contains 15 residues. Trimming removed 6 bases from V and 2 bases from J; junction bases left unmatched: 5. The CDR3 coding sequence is TGTGCCAGCAGATGGACTAGCGGGAAAACCTACGAGCAGTACTTC. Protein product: CASRWTSGKTYEQYF.